This T cell receptor beta chain was recorded in a study of CD8+ T cells in alopecia areata. V was pared by 3 bases and J by 6 bases, with 6 bases between. From germline, CDR1 is SGHRS and CDR2 YFSETQ. CDR3 size: 12 residues. This clone came up once. Sequencing templates came from extracted RNA that was reverse transcribed into cDNA. Libraries were prepared by immunoSEQ multiplex PCR; TCRdb keeps only in-frame clonotypes and omits some of them. The repertoire consists of roughly 120,000 clones, with roughly 50% occurring once and the leading ten covering 3% to 4%. The treatment denotes: oral pan-JAK inhibitor, 5-10 mg twice daily.

The sequence came from a human donor with alopecia areata. The chain employs TRBV5-1 and TRBJ2-2; D remains ambiguous. The sample here was CD4+ T cells sorted from blood, taken at week 24, from a patient treated with tofacitinib. Here the CDR3 DNA reads TGCGCCAGCAGCTCGCCCCCCGGGGAGCTGTTTTTT. It encodes CASSSPPGELFF.